The 9 T cell receptor beta chains below all came from one sample that was sequenced in a study of cytomegalovirus exposure and HLA in healthy donors. The primer mix had 60 Vbeta and 13 Jbeta primers. The data were produced by immunoSEQ multiplex PCR, yet TCRdb's version contains in-frame clones alone and is incomplete. The profile shows a few hundred thousand clones, 85% to 90% of them singletons. The material sequenced was PBMCs. The source of these receptors is a woman younger than 35 in good health and CMV-seronegative.

This chain links TRBV6-5 with TRBJ2-2; D unclear. Trimming took 7 bases from V and 1 from J, leaving 7 bases between them. The CDR3 consists of 13 residues. Per the germline V gene, CDR1 is MNHEY and CDR2 is SVGAGI. The CDR3 nucleotides read TGTGCCAGCATTGCAGGGAACACCGGGGAGCTGTTTTTT. Amino acid sequence: CASIAGNTGELFF.

J is TRBJ2-7 and V is TRBV5-4; 7 bases map to TRBD1. This CDR3 comprises 14 residues. Germline values: CDR1 SGHNT, CDR2 YYREEE (reference sequence). V shed 6 bases, J shed 0 bases, and the junction held 6 bases outside the gene matches. CDR3 protein: CASNPGTASYEQYF. The CDR3 bases are TGTGCCAGCAACCCCGGGACAGCCTCCTACGAGCAGTACTTC.

The rearrangement uses TRBV7-2 and TRBJ2-5; a weak D match, TRBD1 (6 bases). Germline CDR1 SGHTA, CDR2 FQGNSA. V was shortened by 5 bases and J by 1 base, with 20 bases between the two germline ends. This CDR3 has 17 residues. The DNA of the CDR3 is TGTGCCAGCAGCCCAGATCCGCGACAGGTTATCCAAGAGACCCAGTACTTC. Protein product: CASSPDPRQVIQETQYF. Full variable domain (missing parts from reference TRBV7-2 and TRBJ2-5): GAGVSQSPSNKVTEKGKDVELRCDPISGHTALYWYRQSLGQGLEFLIYFQGNSAPDKSGLPSDRFSAERTGGSVSTLTIQRTQQEDSAVYLCASSPDPRQVIQETQYFGPGTRLLVL.

This chain connects TRBV29-1 to TRBJ1-1; D ambiguous. The CDR3 contains 14 residues. In germline, CDR1 is SQVTM, CDR2 ANQGSEA. V dropped 3 bases and J dropped 1 base, with 12 bases sitting between them. The CDR3 coding sequence is TGCAGCGTTGAGGTGTGGCGGGAGAACACTGAAGCTTTCTTT. Protein sequence: CSVEVWRENTEAFF.

This sequence joins TRBV10-3 and TRBJ2-1; 9 bases fit TRBD2. The CDR3 has 17 residues. V trimming: 0 bases; J trimming: 8 bases; junction bases outside the gene matches: 11. CDR1 and CDR2 from the germline V gene are ENHRY and SYGVKD. As DNA, the CDR3 is TGTGCCATCAGTGAGTCAGTAGGGCGGGGGGGCCGGGATGAGCAGTTCTTC. Amino acid sequence: CAISESVGRGGRDEQFF.

The chain couples TRBV5-1 to TRBJ2-3; 8 bases match TRBD1. Germline loops: CDR1 SGHRS, CDR2 YFSETQ. The junction had 8 bases not matched to a gene; V was cut back by 5 bases and J by 0 bases. This CDR3 region has 16 residues. The CDR3: CASRLNTGGSTDTQYF. CDR3 coding DNA: TGCGCCAGCAGATTGAACACAGGGGGAAGCACAGATACGCAGTATTTT. Drawing the rest from reference TRBV5-1 and TRBJ2-3, the complete variable domain is KAGVTQTPRYLIKTRGQQVTLSCSPISGHRSVSWYQQTPGQGLQFLFEYFSETQRNKGNFPGRFSGRQFSNSRSEMNVSTLELGDSALYLCASRLNTGGSTDTQYFGPGTRLTVL.

This clone was counted a few times. The chain links TRBV20-1 to TRBJ1-5; no reliable D call. The V and J ends lost 7 bases and 7 bases respectively, with 8 bases between them. Germline V CDR1 and CDR2: DFQATT, SNEGSKA (reference sequence). The CDR3 is 10 residues long. The CDR3 here is CSGGKQPQHF. Here the CDR3 DNA reads TGCAGTGGAGGGAAACAGCCCCAGCATTTT.

This sequence joins TRBV30 and TRBJ1-3; weak D call: TRBD1 (6 bases). V gave up 3 bases and J gave up 2 bases, with 8 bases separating them. Per germline, CDR1 GTSNPN and CDR2 SVGIG (reference sequence). This CDR3 spans 13 amino acids. The CDR3 DNA reads TGTGCCTGGAGAACAGGGCCTGGAAACACCATATATTTT. It codes for CAWRTGPGNTIYF.

This sequence joins TRBV10-3 and TRBJ1-2; 7 bases fit TRBD1. With V trimmed by 4 bases and J by 3 bases, 5 bases remained unmatched. CDR1 and CDR2 from the germline V gene are ENHRY and SYGVKD. CDR3 length: 14 amino acids. CDR3 region: CAISVGQPYYGYTF. Here the CDR3 DNA reads TGTGCCATCAGTGTGGGACAGCCCTACTATGGCTACACCTTC.